What follows are 13 T cell receptor beta chains derived from one specimen sequenced in a study of technical replicates of blood from a handful of donors. The assay was immunoSEQ multiplex PCR, and TCRdb's table has in-frame clones only and misses some. Counted here are tens of thousands of clones, 90% to 95% occurring once; the ten biggest clones make up 4.5% to 5%. The sequenced sample consisted of PBMCs. Every receptor here comes from a human donor in good health. Some clones in this sample may be carry-over from other donors' samples.

V gene TRBV7-2 combines with J gene TRBJ2-4; possible D gene TRBD1, 5 bases. The V gene's germline CDR1 is SGHTA and CDR2 FQGNSA. Trimming took 6 bases from V and 0 from J, leaving 12 bases between them. The CDR3 covers 15 residues. This chain's CDR3 is CASSSGYQAKNIQYF. The CDR3, as DNA: TGTGCCAGCAGTTCAGGGTACCAAGCCAAAAACATTCAGTACTTC.

This sequence joins TRBV6-5 and TRBJ2-3; D gene uncertain. This CDR3 contains 15 residues. V was clipped by 0 bases and J by 2 bases, with 9 bases between them. CDR1 and CDR2 from the germline V gene are MNHEY and SVGAGI. CDR3 residues: CASSYSVRPTDTQYF. CDR3 DNA: TGTGCCAGCAGTTACTCGGTGAGGCCCACAGATACGCAGTATTTT.

The chain has TRBV30 and TRBJ2-7; TRBD2 aligns across 8 bases. In germline, CDR1 is GTSNPN, CDR2 SVGIG (reference sequence). After removal of 3 bases from V and 3 bases from J, the junction contained 4 bases not matched to a gene. The CDR3 sequence is 13 residues long. The CDR3 DNA reads as TGTGCCTGGAGAATAGCGGGATTCTACGAGCAGTACTTC. Translated, it gives CAWRIAGFYEQYF.

This chain joins TRBV27 and TRBJ1-2; maybe TRBD1 (5 bases). Trimming removed 1 base from V and 8 bases from J, with 17 bases in between. The CDR3 loop spans 15 amino acids. Germline CDR1 and CDR2: MNHEY and SMNVEV (reference sequence). The CDR3 reads CASSLYIGGTGGYTF. CDR3 nucleotide sequence: TGTGCCAGCAGTTTATATATCGGGGGTACGGGCGGCTACACCTTC.

The J gene is TRBJ2-7, the V gene TRBV5-1, with 7 bases identical to TRBD2. Germline lookup yields CDR1 SGHRS and CDR2 YFSETQ. The CDR3 is made up of 15 amino acids. The ends lost 3 bases at V and 2 bases at J; junction bases unmatched: 8. The CDR3 region has the DNA TGCGCCAGCAGCTCAGCAGCGGGGAGTCCCTACGAGCAGTACTTC. Its translation is CASSSAAGSPYEQYF.

The V call is TRBV7-9, the J call TRBJ1-2; TRBD1 is a possible D gene (5 bases). The CDR3 runs to 17 residues. Trimming took 4 bases from V and 5 from J, leaving 23 bases between them. Per the germline V gene, CDR1 is SEHNR and CDR2 is FQNEAQ (reference sequence). Here the CDR3 reads CASSSVHQGLLSYGYTF. Here the CDR3 DNA reads TGTGCCAGCAGCTCAGTCCACCAGGGACTATTGTCTTATGGCTACACCTTC.

The gene calls are TRBV7-9 and TRBJ1-6, with 11 bases lining up with TRBD1. The CDR3 loop spans 15 amino acids. Germline CDR1 SEHNR, CDR2 FQNEAQ (reference sequence). The junction had 2 bases not matched to a gene; V was cut back by 4 bases and J by 6 bases. CDR3 DNA: TGTGCCAGCAGCTCCGGACAGGGGGCTAATTCACCCCTCCACTTT. Its translation is CASSSGQGANSPLHF.

The chain joins TRBV19 to TRBJ1-5; TRBD1 matches 7 bases. CDR1 is LNHDA and CDR2 is SQIVND in the germline V gene (reference sequence). CDR3 length: 14 amino acids. The V gene end was trimmed by 4 bases and the J gene end by 3 bases; junction bases not matched to a gene: 3. The CDR3 sequence: CASSKRGPNQPQHF. CDR3 DNA: TGTGCCAGTAGTAAAAGGGGGCCCAATCAGCCCCAGCATTTT. Full variable domain (missing parts from reference TRBV19 and TRBJ1-5): DGGITQSPKYLFRKEGQNVTLSCEQNLNHDAMYWYRQDPGQGLRLIYYSQIVNDFQKGDIAEGYSVSREKKESFPLTVTSAQKNPTAFYLCASSKRGPNQPQHFGDGTRLSIL.

The J gene is TRBJ1-1, the V gene TRBV2; 9 bases match TRBD1. Unmatched junction bases numbered 5, after V lost 6 bases and J lost 6 bases. CDR1 is SNHLY, CDR2 FYNNEI, per germline. CDR3 length equals 13 residues. CDR3 DNA: TGTGCCAGCAGAGTCGGGACAGGGTCTGAAGCTTTCTTT. It yields the protein CASRVGTGSEAFF.

This sequence joins TRBV15 and TRBJ2-1; 8 bases are shared with TRBD2. This CDR3 is built from 17 residues. The trim removed 0 bases at V and 4 bases at J, leaving 8 bases unmatched. Germline CDR1 is LNHNV and CDR2 is YYDKDF (reference sequence). The CDR3 DNA sequence: TGTGCCACCAGCAGAGATCGGTTACTAGCGGATTACAATGAGCAGTTCTTC. It encodes CATSRDRLLADYNEQFF.

The rearrangement links TRBV4-3 to TRBJ1-6; 8 bases are shared with TRBD1. Germline V lookup: CDR1 LGHNA, CDR2 YSLEER. The CDR3 runs 15 residues. V shed 4 bases, J shed 10 bases, and the junction held 9 bases outside the gene matches. The CDR3 is CASSPLTGEGSPLHF. The CDR3 region has the DNA TGCGCCAGCAGCCCCCTGACAGGGGAAGGCTCACCCCTCCACTTT.

The rearrangement uses TRBV7-2 and TRBJ2-2; 9 bases are shared with TRBD1. The germline V gene has CDR1 SGHTA and CDR2 FQGNSA. This CDR3 spans 15 amino acids. With V trimmed by 5 bases and J by 7 bases, 8 bases remained unmatched. The CDR3 protein is CASSPGQGIGGELFF. The DNA for the CDR3 is TGTGCCAGCAGCCCGGGACAGGGTATAGGCGGGGAGCTGTTTTTT.

The rearrangement joins TRBV7-6 to TRBJ1-3; TRBD1 aligns across 7 bases. Germline CDR1 SGHVS, CDR2 FNYEAQ. This CDR3 contains 13 residues. V shed 6 bases, J shed 8 bases, and the junction held 7 bases outside the gene matches. The CDR3 sequence: CASRGHQGDTIYF. The CDR3 DNA reads as TGTGCCAGCAGAGGACACCAGGGGGACACCATATATTTT.